A selection of T cell receptor beta chains follows, all from one sample in a study of sequential checkpoint blockade in melanoma. Using immunoSEQ multiplex PCR, the repertoire was profiled, and TCRdb retains in-frame clones only, with some absent. The repertoire includes fewer than 20,000 clones, less than 30% of them detected once, and 6.5% to 9% sits in the top ten. The specimen comprised tumor tissue (inferred from file names), sampled from a patient given nivolumab and ipilimumab in sequence. Receptors originate from a human donor with melanoma. The conserved cysteine and the conserved F or W are not part of the CDR3 here.

V gene: TRBV11-3; CDR3 length: 12; J gene: TRBJ2-5; CDR3 protein: ASSLIRDQETQY
V gene: TRBV11-3; CDR3 length: 13; J gene: TRBJ1-6; CDR3 protein: ASSPGQLPNSPLH
V gene: TRBV6-8; CDR3 length: 11; J gene: TRBJ2-3; CDR3 protein: ASSYSALDTQY
V gene: TRBV9; CDR3 length: 13; J gene: TRBJ2-2; CDR3 protein: ASSERQGGTGELF
V gene: TRBV4-1; CDR3 length: 13; J gene: TRBJ2-1; CDR3 protein: ASSQEIRRDGEQF
V gene: TRBV18; CDR3 length: 14; J gene: TRBJ2-7; CDR3 protein: ASSPPNRQTLDEQY
V gene: TRBV6-7; CDR3 length: 16; J gene: TRBJ1-4; CDR3 protein: ASSWIGSRAGGLEKLF
V gene: TRBV6-8; CDR3 length: 13; J gene: TRBJ2-5; CDR3 protein: ASFYRTGGGETQY
V gene: TRBV11-3; CDR3 length: 12; J gene: TRBJ1-1; CDR3 protein: ASSLGTDLYEAF
V gene: TRBV14; CDR3 length: 10; J gene: TRBJ2-5; CDR3 protein: ASSQVLETQY
V gene: TRBV18; CDR3 length: 12; J gene: TRBJ1-4; CDR3 protein: ASQRTGSNEKLF
V gene: TRBV9; CDR3 length: 13; J gene: TRBJ2-7; CDR3 protein: ASSGRSGSGSEQY
V gene: TRBV6-8; CDR3 length: 19; J gene: TRBJ2-2; CDR3 protein: ASRKTGMGVREGSRTGELF
V gene: TRBV14; CDR3 length: 14; J gene: TRBJ2-3; CDR3 protein: ASSQEAGFGTDTQY
V gene: TRBV11-3; CDR3 length: 14; J gene: TRBJ1-1; CDR3 protein: ASSSGTGSYDTEAF
V gene: TRBV9; CDR3 length: 16; J gene: TRBJ2-2; CDR3 protein: ASSVELAGVLSTGELF
V gene: TRBV5-1; CDR3 length: 13; J gene: TRBJ2-1; CDR3 protein: ASSSSGRFSGEQF
V gene: TRBV9; CDR3 length: 14; J gene: TRBJ2-3; CDR3 protein: ASGPSLAGATDTQY
V gene: TRBV23-1; CDR3 length: 11; J gene: TRBJ2-5; CDR3 protein: ASSLGSKRTQY
V gene: TRBV30; CDR3 length: 10; J gene: TRBJ1-5; CDR3 protein: AWSLDHQPQH
V gene: TRBV28; CDR3 length: 11; J gene: TRBJ2-5; CDR3 protein: ASSSGARGTQY
V gene: TRBV11-3; CDR3 length: 13; J gene: TRBJ2-3; CDR3 protein: ASSLDFSSTDTQY
V gene: TRBV6-8; CDR3 length: 11; J gene: TRBJ1-2; CDR3 protein: ASSPTGVYGYT
V gene: TRBV11-3; CDR3 length: 14; J gene: TRBJ2-3; CDR3 protein: ASSWATSGRSDTQY
V gene: TRBV19; CDR3 length: 13; J gene: TRBJ1-1; CDR3 protein: ASSIGGVWGTEAF
V gene: TRBV11-3; CDR3 length: 14; J gene: TRBJ1-1; CDR3 protein: ASSLSGTFMNTEAF
V gene: TRBV23-1; CDR3 length: 12; J gene: TRBJ2-2; CDR3 protein: ASSQTGTTGELF
V gene: TRBV30; CDR3 length: 14; J gene: TRBJ2-3; CDR3 protein: AWSSGRLPGTDTQY
V gene: TRBV30; CDR3 length: 11; J gene: TRBJ2-4; CDR3 protein: AWSGVSKNIQY
V gene: TRBV7-8; CDR3 length: 13; J gene: TRBJ1-3; CDR3 protein: ASSPGTGTGNTIY
V gene: TRBV19; CDR3 length: 13; J gene: TRBJ1-5; CDR3 protein: ASSARQGNNQPQH
V gene: TRBV28; CDR3 length: 14; J gene: TRBJ1-3; CDR3 protein: ASSPLQTTSGNTIY
V gene: TRBV11-3; CDR3 length: 18; J gene: TRBJ1-1; CDR3 protein: ASSWVRTGERRVSNTEAF
V gene: TRBV11-3; CDR3 length: 15; J gene: TRBJ1-6; CDR3 protein: ASSRTDRSSYNSPLH
V gene: TRBV9; CDR3 length: 11; J gene: TRBJ1-1; CDR3 protein: ASSVGDGTEAF
V gene: TRBV6-8; CDR3 length: 10; J gene: TRBJ2-3; CDR3 protein: ASSGVLVTQY
V gene: TRBV11-3; CDR3 length: 13; J gene: TRBJ1-1; CDR3 protein: ASSLGTGGATEAF
V gene: TRBV9; CDR3 length: 13; J gene: TRBJ2-2; CDR3 protein: ASSVGQGRTGELF
V gene: TRBV29-1; CDR3 length: 12; J gene: TRBJ1-2; CDR3 protein: SVATSYGGYGYT
V gene: TRBV11-3; CDR3 length: 12; J gene: TRBJ2-3; CDR3 protein: ASSRIAGTDTQY
V gene: TRBV6-8; CDR3 length: 16; J gene: TRBJ2-1; CDR3 protein: AISGPIQTVRNYNEQF
V gene: TRBV28; CDR3 length: 15; J gene: TRBJ2-1; CDR3 protein: ASSRGTSGRAYNEQF
V gene: TRBV6-8; CDR3 length: 12; J gene: TRBJ2-7; CDR3 protein: ASSYSQGNYEQY
V gene: TRBV5-1; CDR3 length: 15; J gene: TRBJ2-7; CDR3 protein: ASSLTGGTGAAYEQY
V gene: TRBV11-3; CDR3 length: 14; J gene: TRBJ1-5; CDR3 protein: ASSLAYPEGNQPQH